What follows are 6 T cell receptor beta chains derived from one specimen sequenced in a study of technical replicates of blood from a few donors. Sequenced by immunoSEQ multiplex PCR; TCRdb stores in-frame clones only, minus some. Altogether about 83,000 clones are present, 94% being singletons, with the ten largest covering 0.2% to 0.25%. Material: T cells isolated from PBMCs. The receptors were gathered from a human donor in good health.

The count of this clone is one. This chain uses TRBV6-4 with TRBJ2-3; a possible D gene is TRBD1 (5 bases). Trimming removed 2 bases from V and 1 base from J, with 10 bases in between. The germline CDR1 and CDR2 sequences are MRHNA and SNTAGT. This CDR3 contains 15 residues. For the CDR3, the DNA is TGTGCCAGCAGTGACAGGGGTGGCGGCACAGATACGCAGTATTTT. As protein: CASSDRGGGTDTQYF.

The chain combines TRBV6-1 with TRBJ1-4, with D perhaps matching TRBD1 (6 bases). CDR3 length: 14 amino acids. Trimming stripped 7 bases from V and 3 bases from J, with 12 bases between. Germline CDR1 and CDR2: MNHNS and SASEGT. The CDR3 DNA follows: TGTGCCAGCACACTTGGACAGCCTAATGAAAAACTGTTTTTT. Translating it yields CASTLGQPNEKLFF.

V is TRBV6-1 and J is TRBJ1-1, with a weak D call TRBD1 (6 bases). The V end lost 2 bases, the J end lost 0 bases, and 19 bases lay between the germline ends. CDR1 is MNHNS and CDR2 is SASEGT in the germline V gene. The CDR3 extends over 18 amino acids. CDR3 nucleotide sequence: TGTGCCAGCAGTGAATGGTTACAGGGCGCGGTAATGAACACTGAAGCTTTCTTT. Amino acids: CASSEWLQGAVMNTEAFF.

This clone was counted a single time. V usage is TRBV6-5 and J usage is TRBJ2-7; D is perhaps TRBD1 (6 bases). The CDR3 is 12 amino acids. Germline lookup yields CDR1 MNHEY and CDR2 SVGAGI. V was pared by 10 bases and J by 4 bases, with 14 bases between. The CDR3 DNA follows: TGTGCCACCCGGACAGATCGGTACGAGCAGTACTTC. It is translated as CATRTDRYEQYF.

This clone was seen only a few times. CDR3 sequence (DNA): TGTGCCTCCTCCGGGACAGGGGATCAGCCCCAGCATTTT. Its translation is CASSGTGDQPQHF. This chain joins TRBV30 and TRBJ1-5; TRBD1 agrees at 10 bases. This CDR3 comprises 13 residues. V trimming: 7 bases; J trimming: 5 bases; junction bases outside the gene matches: 5. Germline loops: CDR1 GTSNPN, CDR2 SVGIG (reference sequence).

As for this clone: This sample includes further DNA sequences coding for the same CDR3. The gene calls are TRBV6-5 and TRBJ1-2; maybe TRBD1 (5 bases). This CDR3 is built from 13 residues. CDR1 is MNHEY and CDR2 is SVGAGI in the germline V gene. Deletions cut 5 bases from V and 8 bases from J, with 15 bases between. The CDR3: CASSQTTGGGYTF. CDR3 DNA: TGTGCCAGCAGTCAGACAACGGGGGGGGGCTACACCTTC.